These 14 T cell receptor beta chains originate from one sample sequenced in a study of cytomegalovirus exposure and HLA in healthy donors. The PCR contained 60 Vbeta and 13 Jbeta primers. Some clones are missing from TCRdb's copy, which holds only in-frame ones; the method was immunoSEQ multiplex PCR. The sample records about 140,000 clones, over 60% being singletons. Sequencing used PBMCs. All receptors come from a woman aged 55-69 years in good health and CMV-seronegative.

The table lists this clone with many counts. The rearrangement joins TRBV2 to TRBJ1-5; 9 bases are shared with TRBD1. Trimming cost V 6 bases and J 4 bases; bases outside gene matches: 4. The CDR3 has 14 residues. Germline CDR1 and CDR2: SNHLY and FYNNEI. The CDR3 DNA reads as TGTGCCAGCAGCCGGGACAGGGCTAATCAGCCCCAGCATTTT. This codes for CASSRDRANQPQHF.

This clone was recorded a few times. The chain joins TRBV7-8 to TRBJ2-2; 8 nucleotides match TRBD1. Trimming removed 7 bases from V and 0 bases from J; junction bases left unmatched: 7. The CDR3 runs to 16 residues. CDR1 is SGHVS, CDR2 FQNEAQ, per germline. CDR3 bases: TGTGCCAGCACTCCCCCAGGGGGCGCGAACACCGGGGAGCTGTTTTTT. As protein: CASTPPGGANTGELFF.

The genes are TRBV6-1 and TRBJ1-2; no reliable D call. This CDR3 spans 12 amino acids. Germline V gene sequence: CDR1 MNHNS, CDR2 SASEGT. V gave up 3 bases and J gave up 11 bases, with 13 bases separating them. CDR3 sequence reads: CASSDVLGEYTF. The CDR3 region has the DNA TGTGCCAGCAGTGATGTACTGGGAGAGTACACCTTC.

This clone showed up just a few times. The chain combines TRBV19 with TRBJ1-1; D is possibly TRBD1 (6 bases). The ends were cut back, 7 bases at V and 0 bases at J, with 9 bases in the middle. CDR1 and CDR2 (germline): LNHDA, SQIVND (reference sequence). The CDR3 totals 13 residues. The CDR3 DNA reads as TGTGCCAGTAAGGGACACGTGAACACTGAAGCTTTCTTT. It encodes CASKGHVNTEAFF. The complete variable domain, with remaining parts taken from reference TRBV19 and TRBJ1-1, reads DGGITQSPKYLFRKEGQNVTLSCEQNLNHDAMYWYRQDPGQGLRLIYYSQIVNDFQKGDIAEGYSVSREKKESFPLTVTSAQKNPTAFYLCASKGHVNTEAFFGQGTRLTVV.

The CDR3 region has the DNA TGCGCCAGCAGCCAAGGAGAACTAGCGGGCTACGAGCAGTACTTC. This translates into CASSQGELAGYEQYF. V gene TRBV4-1 combines with J gene TRBJ2-7, with 9 bases identical to TRBD2. CDR1 MGHRA and CDR2 YSYEKL come from the germline V gene. V trimming: 1 base; J trimming: 3 bases; junction bases outside the gene matches: 4. There are 15 residues in the CDR3.

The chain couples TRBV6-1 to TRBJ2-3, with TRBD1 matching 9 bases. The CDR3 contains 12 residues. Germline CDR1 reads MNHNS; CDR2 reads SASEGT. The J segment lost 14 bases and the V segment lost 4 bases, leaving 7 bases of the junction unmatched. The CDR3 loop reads CASSGRDRVGYF. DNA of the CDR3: TGTGCCAGCAGTGGCCGGGACAGGGTCGGGTATTTT.

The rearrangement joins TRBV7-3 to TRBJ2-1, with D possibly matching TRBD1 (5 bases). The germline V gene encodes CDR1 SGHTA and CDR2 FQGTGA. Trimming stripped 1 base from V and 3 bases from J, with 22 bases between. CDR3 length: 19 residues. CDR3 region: CASSLNGADLTTVYNEQFF. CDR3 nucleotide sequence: TGTGCCAGCAGCTTAAATGGGGCCGACCTAACGACGGTCTACAATGAGCAGTTCTTC.

CDR3 sequence: CASNQWGRAGNEQFF. CDR3 DNA: TGTGCCAGCAACCAATGGGGGAGGGCCGGTAATGAGCAGTTCTTC. V usage is TRBV28 and J usage is TRBJ2-1; 7 bases align to TRBD2. V shed 7 bases, J shed 7 bases, and the junction held 13 bases outside the gene matches. The CDR3 spans 15 residues. Looked up from germline, CDR1 is MDHEN and CDR2 is SYDVKM.

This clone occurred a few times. The CDR3 sequence: CAISGQESGANVLTF. CDR3 in DNA: TGTGCCATCAGTGGACAGGAGTCCGGGGCCAACGTCCTGACTTTC. The V call is TRBV10-3, the J call TRBJ2-6; a possible D gene is TRBD1 (6 bases). V lost 4 bases and J lost 4, with 11 bases in between. The CDR3 runs to 15 residues. Germline V gives CDR1 ENHRY, CDR2 SYGVKD.

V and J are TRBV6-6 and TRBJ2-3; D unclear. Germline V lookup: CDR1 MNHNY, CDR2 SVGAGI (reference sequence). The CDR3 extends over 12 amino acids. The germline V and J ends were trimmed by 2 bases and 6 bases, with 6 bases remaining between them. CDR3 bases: TGTGCCAGCAGTTACAGCCGGGATACGCAGTATTTT. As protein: CASSYSRDTQYF.

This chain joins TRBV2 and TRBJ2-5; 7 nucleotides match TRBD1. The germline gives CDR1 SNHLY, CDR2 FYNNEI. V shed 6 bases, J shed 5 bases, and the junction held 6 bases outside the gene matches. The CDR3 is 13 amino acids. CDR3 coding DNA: TGTGCCAGCAGAAGACAGGGAAGGGAGACCCAGTACTTC. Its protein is CASRRQGRETQYF.

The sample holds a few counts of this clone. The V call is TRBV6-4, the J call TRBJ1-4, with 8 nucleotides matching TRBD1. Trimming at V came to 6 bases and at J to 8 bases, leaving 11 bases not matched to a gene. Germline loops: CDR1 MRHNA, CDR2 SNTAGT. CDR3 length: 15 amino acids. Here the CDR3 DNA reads TGTGCCAGCAGACCTGACAGGGGAACACAAGAAAAACTGTTTTTT. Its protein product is CASRPDRGTQEKLFF.

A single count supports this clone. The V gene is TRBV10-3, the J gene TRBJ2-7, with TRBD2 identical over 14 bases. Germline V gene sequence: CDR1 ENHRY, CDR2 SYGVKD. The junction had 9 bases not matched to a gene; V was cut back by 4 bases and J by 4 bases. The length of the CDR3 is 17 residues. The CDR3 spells CAISGNPGLAGGYEQYF. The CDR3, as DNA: TGTGCCATCAGTGGGAATCCAGGACTAGCGGGAGGATACGAGCAGTACTTC.

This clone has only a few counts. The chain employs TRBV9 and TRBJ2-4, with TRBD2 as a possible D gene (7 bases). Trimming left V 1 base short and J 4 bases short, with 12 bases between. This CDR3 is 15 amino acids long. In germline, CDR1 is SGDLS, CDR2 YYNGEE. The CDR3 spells CASSVRAGAKNIQYF. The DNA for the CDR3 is TGTGCCAGCAGCGTACGTGCGGGGGCAAAAAACATTCAGTACTTC.